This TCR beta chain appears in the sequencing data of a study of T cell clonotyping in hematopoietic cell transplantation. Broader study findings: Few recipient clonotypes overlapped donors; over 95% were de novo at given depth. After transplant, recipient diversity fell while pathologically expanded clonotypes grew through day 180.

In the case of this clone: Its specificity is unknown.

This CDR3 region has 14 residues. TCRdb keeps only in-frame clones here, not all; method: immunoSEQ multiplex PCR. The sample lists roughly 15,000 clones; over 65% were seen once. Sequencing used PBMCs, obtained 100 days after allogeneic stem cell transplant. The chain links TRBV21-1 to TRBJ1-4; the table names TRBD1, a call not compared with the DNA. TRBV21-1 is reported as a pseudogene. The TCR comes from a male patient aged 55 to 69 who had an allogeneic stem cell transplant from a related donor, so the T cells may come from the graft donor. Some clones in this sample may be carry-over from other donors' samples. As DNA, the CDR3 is TGTGCCAGCACCCCAGGGATTACTAATGAAAAACTGTTTTTT. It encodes CASTPGITNEKLFF.